This T cell receptor (beta chain) comes out of a study of cytomegalovirus exposure and HLA in healthy donors. General study points: Under in vitro conditions, a few CMV-associated chains were confirmed as specific for CMV antigens.

Separate from the approximately 700-subject first cohort was the approximately 120-subject validation cohort, to which the donors belonged. Note on this clone: Its target is unknown.

J gave up 7 bases and V 4 bases, and 6 bases lay outside the gene matches. CDR3 size: 13 residues. Germline-derived CDR1 and CDR2 are SGHTA and FQGTGA. Assay: immunoSEQ multiplex PCR; the TCRdb copy retains only in-frame clones and omits some. Here the sample spans about 160,000 clones, approximately 84% being singletons. The rearrangement links TRBV7-3 to TRBJ2-7; 8 bases fit TRBD1. The sample consisted of PBMCs. This TCR derives from a man aged 25-45 years in good health and CMV-seropositive. The CDR3 here is CASSYGQGREQYF. In DNA, the CDR3 is TGTGCCAGCAGCTATGGACAGGGACGGGAGCAGTACTTC.